Following are 14 T cell receptor beta chains from one sample sequenced in a study of OX40 agonist ivuxolimab in advanced cancers. Profiled with immunoSEQ multiplex PCR; TCRdb holds only in-frame clones, not every one. The data contain 23,000 or so clones, 83% of them singletons. Sequenced here: CD4+ or CD8+ T cells sorted from blood, sampled in a trial of the OX40 agonist ivuxolimab. These receptors were taken from an adult with an advanced solid tumor such as melanoma, head and neck, liver or kidney cancer.

This sequence joins TRBV6-5 and TRBJ1-1, with D perhaps matching TRBD1 (5 bases). Trimming pared 7 bases from V and 1 base from J, leaving 10 bases between. This CDR3 has 13 residues. Germline values: CDR1 MNHEY, CDR2 SVGAGI. CDR3 bases: TGTGCCAGCACTATGACAGAGAACACTGAAGCTTTCTTT. This codes for CASTMTENTEAFF.

Remarks on this clone: Other nucleotide sequences in the sample specify the same CDR3. This chain uses TRBV4-3 with TRBJ1-5; D is perhaps TRBD1 (6 bases). Looked up from germline, CDR1 is LGHNA and CDR2 is YSLEER. The CDR3 is 15 residues long. The V end was cut by 0 bases, the J end by 7 bases, with 13 bases between. The CDR3 sequence is CASSQDSGGRQPQHF. Written as DNA, the CDR3 is TGCGCCAGCAGCCAAGATTCGGGGGGCAGGCAGCCCCAGCATTTT.

The gene calls are TRBV27 and TRBJ1-2, with 7 bases identical to TRBD1. The germline gives CDR1 MNHEY, CDR2 SMNVEV (reference sequence). The CDR3 loop spans 14 amino acids. V dropped 7 bases and J dropped 4; count of bases not matched to a gene: 9. The CDR3 is CASKVKTGSYGYTF. CDR3 sequence (DNA): TGTGCCAGCAAAGTTAAGACAGGGAGCTATGGCTACACCTTC.

The J gene is TRBJ2-5, the V gene TRBV4-1; TRBD1 aligns across 7 bases. Unmatched junction bases numbered 3, after V lost 1 base and J lost 1 base. Germline V gives CDR1 MGHRA, CDR2 YSYEKL. The CDR3 spans 15 residues. The CDR3, as DNA: TGCGCCAGCAGCCAAGCAGACAGGGCCCAAGAGACCCAGTACTTC. It codes for CASSQADRAQETQYF.

The genes are TRBV19 and TRBJ2-5; 9 bases align to TRBD2. Trimming cost V 3 bases and J 1 base; bases outside gene matches: 6. The CDR3 sequence is 16 residues long. Germline V CDR1 and CDR2: LNHDA, SQIVND (reference sequence). The CDR3 nucleotides are TGTGCCAGTAGTATCTTAGCGGGGGCTCTCCAAGAGACCCAGTACTTC. Its protein product is CASSILAGALQETQYF.

This clone came up a few times. The V and J genes are TRBV6-6 and TRBJ1-2; TRBD1 might be the D (5 bases). Looked up from germline, CDR1 is MNHNY and CDR2 is SVGAGI (reference sequence). CDR3 length equals 12 residues. V shed 4 bases and J shed 4 bases, with 7 bases lying between them. This chain's CDR3 is CASSSGLYGYTF. CDR3 coding DNA: TGTGCCAGCAGTTCGGGGCTCTATGGCTACACCTTC.

The chain carries TRBV5-6 and TRBJ2-1, with a possible D match to TRBD1 (5 bases). CDR1 and CDR2 (germline): SGHDT, YYEEEE. V was pared by 4 bases and J by 8 bases, with 22 bases between. This CDR3 has 16 amino acids. The CDR3 spells CASSPTEGARMYEQFF. CDR3 DNA: TGTGCCAGCAGCCCTACGGAAGGGGCCCGAATGTATGAGCAGTTCTTC.

The genes are TRBV6-1 and TRBJ2-1; either TRBD1 or TRBD2 may fit D (5 bases each). Germline values: CDR1 MNHNS, CDR2 SASEGT. The ends were cut back, 2 bases at V and 10 bases at J, with 12 bases in the middle. The CDR3 is 13 residues long. DNA of the CDR3: TGTGCCAGCAGTGAATACGTTGGGGGAGAGCAGTTCTTC. It yields the protein CASSEYVGGEQFF.

The chain links TRBV5-1 to TRBJ2-1; no firm D call. The germline V and J ends were trimmed by 0 bases and 0 bases, with 7 bases remaining between them. Germline V gene sequence: CDR1 SGHRS, CDR2 YFSETQ. This CDR3 comprises 15 residues. The CDR3 loop is CASSLGGSSYNEQFF. The CDR3 DNA reads as TGCGCCAGCAGCTTGGGTGGAAGCTCCTACAATGAGCAGTTCTTC.

The rearrangement joins TRBV4-3 to TRBJ2-1; 7 bases match TRBD2. The CDR3 loop spans 17 amino acids. The V segment lost 0 bases and the J segment 8 bases; nucleotides outside the gene matches: 13. CDR1 LGHNA and CDR2 YSLEER come from the germline V gene. CDR3 sequence (DNA): TGCGCCAGCAGCCAAGATCCCCCTGCGGGGGAGTTCTATGAGCAGTTCTTC. Encoded protein: CASSQDPPAGEFYEQFF.

Judged by abundance, this clone is medium-sized. This rearrangement joins TRBV11-2 to TRBJ2-7; TRBD1 agrees at 7 bases. With V trimmed by 5 bases and J by 3 bases, 7 bases remained unmatched. The CDR3 has 14 amino acids. CDR1 and CDR2 (germline): SGHAT, FQNNGV. The DNA of the CDR3 is TGTGCCAGCAGCCCCCGACAGGGTAACTACGAGCAGTACTTC. Amino acids: CASSPRQGNYEQYF.

The rearrangement joins TRBV5-5 to TRBJ1-2; D is unresolved. The CDR3 is 12 amino acids. The germline V gene has CDR1 SGHKS and CDR2 YYEKEE (reference sequence). Trimming stripped 2 bases from V and 4 bases from J, with 6 bases between. Written as DNA, the CDR3 is TGTGCCAGCAGCTTCGGGATCTATGGCTACACCTTC. The encoded protein is CASSFGIYGYTF. The whole variable domain, filled in from reference TRBV5-5 and TRBJ1-2, reads DAGVTQSPTHLIKTRGQQVTLRCSPISGHKSVSWYQQVLGQGPQFIFQYYEKEERGRGNFPDRFSARQFPNYSSELNVNALLLGDSALYLCASSFGIYGYTFGSGTRLTVV.

This clone occurred a few times. V gene TRBV15 combines with J gene TRBJ1-1, with D tentatively TRBD1 (6 bases). The germline gives CDR1 LNHNV, CDR2 YYDKDF (reference sequence). The CDR3 is made up of 13 amino acids. V was pared by 5 bases and J by 2 bases, with 9 bases between. CDR3 protein: CATSGQTNTEAFF. The CDR3 bases are TGTGCCACCAGCGGACAGACCAACACTGAAGCTTTCTTT.

The chain employs TRBV14 and TRBJ2-6; TRBD1 matches at 9 bases. Germline V gene sequence: CDR1 SGHDN, CDR2 FVKESK. The CDR3 extends over 16 amino acids. After removal of 11 bases from V and 0 bases from J, the junction contained 8 bases not matched to a gene. The CDR3 bases are TGTGCCGTTCCCGGGACAGGGTCCTCTGGGGCCAACGTCCTGACTTTC. Translation: CAVPGTGSSGANVLTF.